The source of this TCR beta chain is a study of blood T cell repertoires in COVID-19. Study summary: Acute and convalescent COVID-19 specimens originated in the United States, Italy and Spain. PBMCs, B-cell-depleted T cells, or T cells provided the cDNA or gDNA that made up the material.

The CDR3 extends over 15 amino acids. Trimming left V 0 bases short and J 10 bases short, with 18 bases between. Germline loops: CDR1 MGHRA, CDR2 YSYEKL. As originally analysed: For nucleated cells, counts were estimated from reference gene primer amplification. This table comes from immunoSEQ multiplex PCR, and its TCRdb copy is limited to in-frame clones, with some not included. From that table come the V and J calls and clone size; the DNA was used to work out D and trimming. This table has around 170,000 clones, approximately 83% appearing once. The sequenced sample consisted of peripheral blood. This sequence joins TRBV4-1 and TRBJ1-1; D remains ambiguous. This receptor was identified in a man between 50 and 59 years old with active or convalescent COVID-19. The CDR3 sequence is CASSQDWRTLSGAFF. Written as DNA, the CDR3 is TGCGCCAGCAGCCAAGATTGGAGGACTTTGAGTGGAGCTTTCTTT.